The T cell receptor beta chain described here comes from a study of cytomegalovirus exposure and HLA in healthy donors. Study in general: Previous work identified roughly 110 million unique TCR beta sequences from 200 million or so T cells. Roughly 80 million unique TCRs from HLA-typed donors made up an early data release. Across 350 to 500 genotyped donors, about 80% landed in the Caucasian-associated ancestry cluster. Broader study findings: In a later analysis, a missense DCLRE1C variant was linked to TCR beta V- and J-gene trimming.

With respect to this clone: No antigen is known for it.

CDR3 size: 16 residues. Germline lookup yields CDR1 LGHNA and CDR2 YSLEER. V dropped 6 bases and J dropped 6; count of bases not matched to a gene: 11. The primer mix had 60 Vbeta and 13 Jbeta primers. Sequencing used immunoSEQ multiplex PCR; TCRdb keeps in-frame clones, though not all of them. Its clone listing holds about 74,000 clones. V and J are TRBV4-3 and TRBJ2-3, with 11 bases that match TRBD2. The sample consisted of PBMCs. The clonotype originates from a female donor in good health and CMV-seropositive. This CDR3 reads CASSRLAGNPQDTQYF. CDR3 in DNA: TGCGCCAGCAGTCGACTAGCGGGAAACCCTCAGGATACGCAGTATTTT.